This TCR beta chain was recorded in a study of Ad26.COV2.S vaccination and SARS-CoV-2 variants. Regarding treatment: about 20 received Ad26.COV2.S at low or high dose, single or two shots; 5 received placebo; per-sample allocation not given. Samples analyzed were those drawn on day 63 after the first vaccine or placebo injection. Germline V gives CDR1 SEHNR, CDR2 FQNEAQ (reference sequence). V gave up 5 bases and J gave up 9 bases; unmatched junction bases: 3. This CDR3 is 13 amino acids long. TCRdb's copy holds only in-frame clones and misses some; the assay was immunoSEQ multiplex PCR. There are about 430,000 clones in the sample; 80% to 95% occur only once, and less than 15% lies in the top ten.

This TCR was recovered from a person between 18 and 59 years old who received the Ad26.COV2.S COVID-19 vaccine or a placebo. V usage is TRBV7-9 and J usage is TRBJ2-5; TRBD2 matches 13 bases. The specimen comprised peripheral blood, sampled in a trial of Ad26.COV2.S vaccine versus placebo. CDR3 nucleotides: TGTGCCAGCAGCACGACTAGCGGGGGGCCCCAGTACTTC. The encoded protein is CASSTTSGGPQYF.